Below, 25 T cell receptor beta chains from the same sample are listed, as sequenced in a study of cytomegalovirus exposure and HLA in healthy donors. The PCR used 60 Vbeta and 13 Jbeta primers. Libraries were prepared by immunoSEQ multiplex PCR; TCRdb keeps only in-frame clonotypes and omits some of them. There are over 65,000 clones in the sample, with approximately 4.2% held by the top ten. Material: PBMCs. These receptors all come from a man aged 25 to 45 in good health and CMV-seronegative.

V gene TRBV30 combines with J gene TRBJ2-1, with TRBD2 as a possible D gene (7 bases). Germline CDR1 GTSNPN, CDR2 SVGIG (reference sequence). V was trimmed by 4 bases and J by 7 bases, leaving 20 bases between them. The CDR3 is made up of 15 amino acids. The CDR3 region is CAWMRGGGPQNEQFF. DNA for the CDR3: TGTGCCTGGATGAGAGGGGGGGGACCCCAGAATGAGCAGTTCTTC.

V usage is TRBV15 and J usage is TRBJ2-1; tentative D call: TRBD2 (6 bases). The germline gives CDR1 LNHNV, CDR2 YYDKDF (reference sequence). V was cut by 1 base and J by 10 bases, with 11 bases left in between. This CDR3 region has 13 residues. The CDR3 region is CATSRATGGEQFF. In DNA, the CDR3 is TGTGCCACCAGCAGAGCCACCGGAGGGGAGCAGTTCTTC. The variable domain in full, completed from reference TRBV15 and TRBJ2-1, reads DAMVIQNPRYQVTQFGKPVTLSCSQTLNHNVMYWYQQKSSQAPKLLFHYYDKDFNNEADTPDNFQSRRPNTSFCFLDIRSPGLGDTAMYLCATSRATGGEQFFGPGTRLTVL.

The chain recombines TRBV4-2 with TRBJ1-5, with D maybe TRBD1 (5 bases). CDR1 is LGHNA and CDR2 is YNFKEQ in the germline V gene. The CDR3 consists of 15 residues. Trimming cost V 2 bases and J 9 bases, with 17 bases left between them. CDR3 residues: CASSQLSVGEGPQHF. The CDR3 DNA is TGTGCCAGCAGCCAACTTTCGGTAGGGGAAGGGCCCCAGCATTTT.

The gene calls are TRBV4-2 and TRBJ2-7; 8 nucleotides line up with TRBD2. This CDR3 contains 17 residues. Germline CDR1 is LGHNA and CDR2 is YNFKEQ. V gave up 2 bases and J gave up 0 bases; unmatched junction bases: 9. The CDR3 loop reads CASSQPPTSGASYEQYF. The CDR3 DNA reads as TGTGCCAGCAGCCAACCCCCCACTAGCGGAGCCTCCTACGAGCAGTACTTC.

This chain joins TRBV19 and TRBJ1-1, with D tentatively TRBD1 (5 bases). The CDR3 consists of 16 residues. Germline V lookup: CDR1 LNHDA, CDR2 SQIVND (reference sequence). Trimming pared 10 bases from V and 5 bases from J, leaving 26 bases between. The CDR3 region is CATTRGREAFATEAFF. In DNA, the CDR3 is TGTGCCACCACTCGGGGGAGGGAGGCTTTTGCAACTGAAGCTTTCTTT.

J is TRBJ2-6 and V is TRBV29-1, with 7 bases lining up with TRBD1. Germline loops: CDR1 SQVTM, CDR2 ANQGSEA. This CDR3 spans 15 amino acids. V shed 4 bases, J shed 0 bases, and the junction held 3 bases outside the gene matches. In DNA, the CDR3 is TGCAGCGTTGGACAGGGCCCCTCTGGGGCCAACGTCCTGACTTTC. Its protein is CSVGQGPSGANVLTF.

The CDR3 sequence: CASSIFRDTGELFF. The DNA of the CDR3 is TGTGCCAGTAGTATTTTTCGGGATACCGGGGAGCTGTTTTTT. V gene TRBV19 combines with J gene TRBJ2-2; possibly TRBD2 for D (5 bases). This CDR3 is built from 14 residues. V was cut by 3 bases and J by 5 bases, with 10 bases left in between. Germline-derived CDR1 and CDR2 are LNHDA and SQIVND (reference sequence).

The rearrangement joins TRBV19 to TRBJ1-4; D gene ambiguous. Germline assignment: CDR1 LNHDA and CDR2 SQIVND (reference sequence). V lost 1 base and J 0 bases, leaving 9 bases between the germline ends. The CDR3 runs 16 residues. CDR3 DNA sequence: TGTGCCAGTAGTATAGTATTCGGTTCAACTAATGAAAAACTGTTTTTT. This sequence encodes CASSIVFGSTNEKLFF.

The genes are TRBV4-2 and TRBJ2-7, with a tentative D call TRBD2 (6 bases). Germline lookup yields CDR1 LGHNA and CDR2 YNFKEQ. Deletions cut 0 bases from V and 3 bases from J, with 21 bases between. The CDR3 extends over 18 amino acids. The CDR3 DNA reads TGTGCCAGCAGCCAAGATTTGGGGAGGCAGGTAGTTCACTACGAGCAGTACTTC. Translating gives CASSQDLGRQVVHYEQYF.

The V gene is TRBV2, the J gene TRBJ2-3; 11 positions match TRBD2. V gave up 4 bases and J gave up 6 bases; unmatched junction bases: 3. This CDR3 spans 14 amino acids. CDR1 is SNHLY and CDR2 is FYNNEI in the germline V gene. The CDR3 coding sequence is TGTGCCAGCAGTGCCCTAGCGGGGGGCGATACGCAGTATTTT. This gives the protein CASSALAGGDTQYF.

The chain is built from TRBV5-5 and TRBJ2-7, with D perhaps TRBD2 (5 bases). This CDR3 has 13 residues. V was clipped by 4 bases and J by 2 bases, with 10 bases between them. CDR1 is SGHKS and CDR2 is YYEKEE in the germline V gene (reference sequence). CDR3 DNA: TGTGCCAGCAGCCGAGGGAACACCTACGAGCAGTACTTC. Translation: CASSRGNTYEQYF. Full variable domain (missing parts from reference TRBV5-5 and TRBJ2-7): DAGVTQSPTHLIKTRGQQVTLRCSPISGHKSVSWYQQVLGQGPQFIFQYYEKEERGRGNFPDRFSARQFPNYSSELNVNALLLGDSALYLCASSRGNTYEQYFGPGTRLTVT.

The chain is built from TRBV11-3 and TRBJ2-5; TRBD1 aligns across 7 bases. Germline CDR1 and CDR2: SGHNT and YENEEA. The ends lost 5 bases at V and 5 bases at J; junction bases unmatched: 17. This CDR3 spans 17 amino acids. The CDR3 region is CASSPTGWGIKRETQYF. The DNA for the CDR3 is TGTGCCAGCAGCCCGACAGGGTGGGGGATAAAGAGGGAGACCCAGTACTTC.

The CDR3, as DNA: TGTGCCAGCAGTTACCCTCCCACAGATACGCAGTATTTT. Translation gives CASSYPPTDTQYF. The V and J genes are TRBV6-5 and TRBJ2-3; no firm D call. Germline assignment: CDR1 MNHEY and CDR2 SVGAGI. Trimming cost V 2 bases and J 2 bases, with 5 bases left between them. The CDR3 contains 13 residues.

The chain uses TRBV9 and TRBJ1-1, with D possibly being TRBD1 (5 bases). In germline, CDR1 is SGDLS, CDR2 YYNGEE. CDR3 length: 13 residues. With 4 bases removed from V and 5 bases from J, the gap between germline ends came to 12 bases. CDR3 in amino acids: CASSISGFTEAFF. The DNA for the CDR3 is TGTGCCAGCAGCATTTCAGGGTTTACTGAAGCTTTCTTT.

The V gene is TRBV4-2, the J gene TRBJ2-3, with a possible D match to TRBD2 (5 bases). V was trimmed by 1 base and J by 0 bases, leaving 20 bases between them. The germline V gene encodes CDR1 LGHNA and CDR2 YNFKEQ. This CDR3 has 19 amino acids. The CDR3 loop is CASSQVRVSLRTSTDTQYF. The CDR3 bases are TGTGCCAGCAGCCAAGTTAGGGTTAGCCTCAGGACTAGCACAGATACGCAGTATTTT.

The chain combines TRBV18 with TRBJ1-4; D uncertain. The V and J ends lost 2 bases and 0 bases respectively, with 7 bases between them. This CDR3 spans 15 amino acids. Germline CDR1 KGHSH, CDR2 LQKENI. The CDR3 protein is CASSPKASTNEKLFF. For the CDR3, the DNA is TGTGCCAGCTCACCAAAAGCTTCAACTAATGAAAAACTGTTTTTT.

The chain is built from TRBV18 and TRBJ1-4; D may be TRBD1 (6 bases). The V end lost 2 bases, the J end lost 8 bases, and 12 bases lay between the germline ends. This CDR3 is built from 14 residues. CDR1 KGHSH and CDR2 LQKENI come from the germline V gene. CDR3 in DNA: TGTGCCAGCTCACCATCCAGGACAGCCGAAAAACTGTTTTTT. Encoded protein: CASSPSRTAEKLFF.

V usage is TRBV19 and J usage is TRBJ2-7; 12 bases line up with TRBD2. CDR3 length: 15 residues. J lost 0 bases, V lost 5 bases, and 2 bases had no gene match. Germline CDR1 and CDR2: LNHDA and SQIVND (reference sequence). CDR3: CASSVTSGSSYEQYF. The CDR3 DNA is TGTGCCAGTAGTGTGACTAGCGGGAGCTCCTACGAGCAGTACTTC.

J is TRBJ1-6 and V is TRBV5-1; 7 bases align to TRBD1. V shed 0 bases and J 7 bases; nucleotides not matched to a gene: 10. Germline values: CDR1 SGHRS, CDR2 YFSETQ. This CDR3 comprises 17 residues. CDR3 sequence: CASSLGAQGPRNSPLHF. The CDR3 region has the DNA TGCGCCAGCAGCTTGGGTGCACAGGGGCCGCGAAATTCACCCCTCCACTTT.

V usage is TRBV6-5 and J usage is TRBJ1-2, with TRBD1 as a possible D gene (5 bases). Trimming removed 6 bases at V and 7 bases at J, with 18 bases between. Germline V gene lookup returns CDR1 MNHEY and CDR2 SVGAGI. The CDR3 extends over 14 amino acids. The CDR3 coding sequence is TGTGCCAGCAGGAGAAACGGGGGGATCGCTGGCTACACCTTC. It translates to CASRRNGGIAGYTF.

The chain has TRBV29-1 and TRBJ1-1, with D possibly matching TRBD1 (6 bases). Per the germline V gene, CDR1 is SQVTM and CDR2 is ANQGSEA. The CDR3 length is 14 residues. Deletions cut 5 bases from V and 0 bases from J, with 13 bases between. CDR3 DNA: TGCAGCGTTTCCCGGACAGCCATGAACACTGAAGCTTTCTTT. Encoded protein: CSVSRTAMNTEAFF. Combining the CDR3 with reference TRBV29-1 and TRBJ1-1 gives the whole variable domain SAVISQKPSRDICQRGTSLTIQCQVDSQVTMMFWYRQQPGQSLTLIATANQGSEATYESGFVIDKFPISRPNLTFSTLTVSNMSPEDSSIYLCSVSRTAMNTEAFFGQGTRLTVV.

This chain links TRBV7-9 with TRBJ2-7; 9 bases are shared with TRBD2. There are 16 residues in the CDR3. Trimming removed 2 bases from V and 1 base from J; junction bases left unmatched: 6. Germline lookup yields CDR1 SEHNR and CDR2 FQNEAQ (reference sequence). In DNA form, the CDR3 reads TGTGCCAGCAGCTTATTTGGGACTAGCATGTCCTACGAGCAGTACTTC. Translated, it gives CASSLFGTSMSYEQYF. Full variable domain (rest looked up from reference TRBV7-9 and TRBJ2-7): DTGVSQNPRHKITKRGQNVTFRCDPISEHNRLYWYRQTLGQGPEFLTYFQNEAQLEKSRLLSDRFSAERPKGSFSTLEIQRTEQGDSAMYLCASSLFGTSMSYEQYFGPGTRLTVT.

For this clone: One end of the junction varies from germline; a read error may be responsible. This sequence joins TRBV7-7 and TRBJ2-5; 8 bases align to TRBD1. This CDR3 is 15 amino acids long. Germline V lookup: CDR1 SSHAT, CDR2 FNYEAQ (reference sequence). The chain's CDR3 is CASSFAGGEGETQYF. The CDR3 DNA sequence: TGTGCTAGCAGCTTTGCAGGGGGCGAGGGTGAGACCCAGTACTTC. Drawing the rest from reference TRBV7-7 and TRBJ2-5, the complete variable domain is GAGVSQSPRYKVTKRGQDVTLRCDPISSHATLYWYQQALGQGPEFLTYFNYEAQPDKSGLPSDRFSAERPEGSISTLTIQRTEQRDSAMYRCASSFAGGEGETQYFGPGTRLLVL.

In nucleotides, the CDR3 is TGTGCCAGCTCGTCACAGGGGGAGTATGAGCAGTTCTTC. Its protein product is CASSSQGEYEQFF. The V call is TRBV18, the J call TRBJ2-1; 8 bases are a match to TRBD1. Losses at the gene ends were 6 bases for V and 8 bases for J; bases not matched to a gene: 6. Germline CDR1 and CDR2: KGHSH and LQKENI. The CDR3 spans 13 residues.

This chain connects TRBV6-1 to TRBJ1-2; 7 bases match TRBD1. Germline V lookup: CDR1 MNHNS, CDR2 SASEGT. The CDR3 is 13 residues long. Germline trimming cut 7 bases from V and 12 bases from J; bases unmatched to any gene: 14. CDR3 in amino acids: CASNMKEAQGDTF. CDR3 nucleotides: TGTGCCAGCAATATGAAAGAGGCGCAGGGGGACACCTTC.